This T cell receptor (beta chain) comes out of a study of Ad26.COV2.S vaccination and SARS-CoV-2 variants. Treatment: roughly 19 received Ad26.COV2.S at low or high dose, single or two shots; 5 received placebo; per-sample allocation not given. It was on day 63 after the first vaccine or placebo injection that samples were taken. CDR1 is LGHDT, CDR2 YNNKEL, per germline (reference sequence). Trimming took off 2 bases at V and 0 bases at J, with 8 bases between the two ends. The CDR3 sequence is 15 residues long. General observations from the study: Reportedly, spike-specific CD8+ and CD4+ T cell responses achieved substantial breadth once vaccination had taken place.

Of note for this clone: Its cognate antigen is unknown.

Clones were read by immunoSEQ multiplex PCR, and TCRdb kept only the in-frame ones, dropping some. The sample carries around 250,000 clones, around 87% recorded once. The chain links TRBV3-1 (or the pseudogene TRBV3-2) to TRBJ1-3; no definite D call. This clonotype originated in a person between 18 and 65 years old who received the Ad26.COV2.S COVID-19 vaccine or a placebo. The sample was peripheral blood, taken in a trial of Ad26.COV2.S vaccine versus placebo. The DNA of the CDR3 is TGTGCCAGCAGCCAAATGAGGTACTCTGGAAACACCATATATTTT. It yields the protein CASSQMRYSGNTIYF.